This entry concerns a single TCR beta chain. Its antigen is not known. This sample was included in a study of circulating and synovial CD4+ cells in juvenile arthritis. The J segment lost 2 bases and the V segment lost 1 base, leaving 5 bases of the junction unmatched. The CDR3 covers 17 residues. Per the germline V gene, CDR1 is SGHTA and CDR2 is FQGNSA. Study-wide points: Bulk blood CD4 samples held at least an order of magnitude more or fewer genomes than CPL. These repertoires were less diverse than bulk blood CD4 repertoires. Measured synovium overlap likely understates the true shared repertoire.

Libraries were prepared by immunoSEQ multiplex PCR; TCRdb keeps only in-frame clonotypes and omits some of them. The profile shows tens of thousands of clones, approximately 94% of them singletons. J is TRBJ2-6 and V is TRBV7-2; the match to TRBD1 covers 7 bases. The origin of this receptor is a human donor with juvenile idiopathic arthritis. The specimen sequenced was CD4+ T cells from blood. The CDR3 nucleotides read TGTGCCAGCAGCTTAGGCGACAGGGCCACTGGGGCCAACGTCCTGACTTTC. Its protein product is CASSLGDRATGANVLTF.